The subject of this entry is one TCR beta chain. In the authors' workflow: Estimated nucleated cell counts came from reference gene primer amplification. Measured with immunoSEQ multiplex PCR; TCRdb has only the in-frame clones, and not every one. V, J and clone size are taken as reported in that table, and D and trimming were inferred from the DNA itself. The sample has a few hundred thousand clones, around 86% seen once. This record belongs to a study of blood T cell repertoires in COVID-19. The wider study: There were acute and convalescent COVID-19 samples, and they came from the United States, Italy and Spain. PBMCs, B-cell-depleted T cells, or T cells were the source of the cDNA or gDNA that made up the material.

The material sequenced was peripheral blood. This receptor was obtained from a woman aged 65 to 85 with active or convalescent COVID-19.

CDR3 coding DNA: TGCAGCGTTGCCCTTATCAGGGACAGGGGTGAAAAACTGTTTTTT. It encodes CSVALIRDRGEKLFF. This chain links TRBV29-1 with TRBJ1-4, with 10 bases fitting TRBD1. J was trimmed by 7 bases and V by 4 bases; bases with no gene match: 9. Germline lookup yields CDR1 SQVTM and CDR2 ANQGSEA. This CDR3 has 15 amino acids.